The rows below give T cell receptor beta chains drawn from one sample of a study of OX40 agonist ivuxolimab in advanced cancers. Clones were read by immunoSEQ multiplex PCR, and TCRdb kept only the in-frame ones, dropping some. The table shows about 15,000 clones, with 80% occurring only once. Material: CD4+ or CD8+ T cells sorted from blood, obtained in a trial of the OX40 agonist ivuxolimab. The source is an adult with an advanced solid tumor such as melanoma, head and neck, liver or kidney cancer. Both conserved end residues are part of each CDR3. A D gene is named only where the DNA matches it firmly.

J gene,D gene,V gene,CDR3 protein
TRBJ1-2,.,TRBV29-1,CSVGFNYGYTF
TRBJ1-1,.,TRBV4-2,CASSHPPFGGNTEAFF
TRBJ2-2,.,TRBV6-4,CASSDQQFANTGELFF
TRBJ2-7,.,TRBV11-3,CASSYSSYEQYF
TRBJ2-7,.,TRBV11-2,CASSHTDYEQYF
TRBJ2-4,.,TRBV11-2,CASSLGREGSNIQYF
TRBJ1-2,TRBD1,TRBV4-3,CASSQVPQGGLFGYTF
TRBJ1-1,.,TRBV5-4,CASSSSIAPEAFF
TRBJ2-7,TRBD1,TRBV14,CASKGQSYEQYF
TRBJ2-7,TRBD1,TRBV12-5,CASGPPGQGLYEQYF
TRBJ2-1,.,TRBV11-2,CASSPMTGVDAVEQFF
TRBJ2-7,.,TRBV11-3,CASSLEQLYEQYF
TRBJ2-5,TRBD1,TRBV7-9,CASSLGQGQETQYF
TRBJ2-2,.,TRBV9,CASSVGQLVTGELFF
TRBJ2-7,TRBD1,TRBV29-1,CSVVGTGQGVYEQYF
TRBJ2-5,.,TRBV7-2,CASSLVGPRETQYF
TRBJ2-2,.,TRBV5-6,CASSLWGGGELFF
TRBJ2-7,.,TRBV15,CATSRGNGYEQYF
TRBJ2-4,TRBD1,TRBV6-1,CASNRGYDIQYF
TRBJ2-1,.,TRBV10-3,CAIRHSTRGANYNEQFF
TRBJ1-2,.,TRBV7-9,CASSLVGTGPYGYTF
TRBJ1-1,.,TRBV7-8,CASSLGTGMTSTEAFF
TRBJ2-7,.,TRBV6-6,CASSPTGHEQYF
TRBJ1-2,TRBD1,TRBV6-9,CASSPSTGVPSGYTF
TRBJ2-2,.,TRBV4-1,CASSRQGGDTGELFF
TRBJ2-1,TRBD2,TRBV27,CASSFTSGRLWNEQFF
TRBJ1-5,TRBD1,TRBV7-8,CASSLETGALNQPQHF
TRBJ2-2,.,TRBV6-5,CASSYSYTGELFF
TRBJ2-7,.,TRBV19,CASSAGPLYEQYF
TRBJ1-1,.,TRBV6-5,CASSSWTNTEAFF
TRBJ2-1,.,TRBV25-1,CASSLGGGDEQFF
TRBJ2-2,TRBD1,TRBV12-5,CASDHPEGAANTGELFF
TRBJ2-3,.,TRBV4-2,CASSQNSWDTQYF
TRBJ2-7,TRBD1,TRBV7-9,CASSLGDRVNEQYF
TRBJ1-1,.,TRBV7-6,CASSSEGTEAFF
TRBJ2-1,TRBD2,TRBV29-1,CSVPEGTSGGFYNEQFF
TRBJ1-2,.,TRBV6-5,CASSYSIGAGEGYTF
TRBJ1-2,.,TRBV28,CASSFLGRGYGYTF
TRBJ2-1,TRBD2,TRBV7-9,CASSQSGDPSSYNEQFF
TRBJ2-5,.,TRBV6-6,CASSYWGGKETQYF
TRBJ2-1,TRBD2,TRBV27,CASSLWSGGAGLYNEQFF
TRBJ1-1,.,TRBV29-1,CSVERDFEAFF
TRBJ1-2,TRBD1,TRBV5-1,CASSTQGADGYTF
TRBJ1-1,.,TRBV5-4,CASSLGGVAFF